This TCR beta chain was captured by sequencing in a study of T-cell reconstitution after alpha-beta-depleted transplantation in children (dated by TCRdb to about 2016). For the study in its entirety: Using TCR repertoire profiling, the study followed T-cell immune reconstitution in a quantitative way in children after TCRalphabeta/CD19-depleted allogeneic hematopoietic cell transplantation. Study-wide conclusions, independent of this receptor: Over the following months the frequencies of hyperexpanded clones went down, and after one year T-cell counts and TCRbeta diversity were mostly credited to newly produced T cells. The apparently early recovery of alphabetaT-cell counts about two months after transplant reportedly depended on only several hundred rapidly expanded clones that came from non-depleted graft cells. The high TCRbeta diversity at day 60 in some patients was ascribed to recipient T cells and intrathymic progenitors that had survived conditioning.

V lost 6 bases and J lost 4 bases; the stretch between them is 14 bases long. The CDR3, from cysteine to phenylalanine, totals 14 residues. Only the CDR3 portion is preserved as DNA: 42 bases, with reading frame beginning at the first base. For CDR1 and CDR2, the germline V gene lists MNHEY and SVGEGT. This clonotype has a handful of counts. The target of this receptor is not known. No qualities accompany the bases; no much larger clone lies one base away. The treatment or condition label, as the study defines it: allogeneic hematopoietic cell transplantation with graft depleted of TCRalphabeta T cells and CD19 B cells. Transplant recipients were children who received TCRalphabeta/CD19-depleted allogeneic hematopoietic cell grafts. The library was made by PCR. Sequenced on an Illumina HiSeq 2500. TCR library preparation used molecular barcoding, with unique molecular identifiers applied to normalize quantification of the TCRbeta repertoire. TCRdb trimmed the raw reads at Q25, called clones with MiXCR and kept productive beta chains. Entries are consolidated by CDR3 protein sequence, retaining the most common genes and DNA. This sample holds 800,000 to 1,000,000 distinct CDR3 sequences; about 29% were observed only once. The top ten constitute 25% to 35% of the sample.

This receptor was identified in a boy in the first two years of life who had a stem cell transplant for SCID, so the T cells may come from the graft donor. The starting material was PBMCs, mostly from graft donor cells, obtained 360 days after TCRalphabeta/CD19-depleted stem cell transplant. The chain is assembled from TRBV6-2 or TRBV6-3 and TRBJ2-3; TRBD2 could be the D gene, as 7 bases match. The DNA sequence is given as TGTGCCAGCAGAAACGGGGGGCCCTCAGATACGCAGTATTTT. This translates into CASRNGGPSDTQYF.